This T cell receptor (beta chain) stems from a study of T cells in women clearing cervical HPV infection. Here immunoSEQ multiplex PCR was the method, and the copy in TCRdb shows in-frame clones only, minus some. The ten most abundant clones cover around 1.5% of a sample with about 48,000 clones. This CDR3 region has 13 residues. V was trimmed by 5 bases and J by 0 bases, leaving 7 bases between them. Germline V gene sequence: CDR1 SNHLY, CDR2 FYNNEI. About this clone itself: Read sequence stops 3 residues before the CDR3 end, and the germline J gene provides the missing end.

J is TRBJ1-1 and V is TRBV2; D perhaps matches TRBD1 (6 bases). The source of this sequence is a woman between 18 and 75 years old with a cervical HPV16 infection that either progressed to CIN3+ or cleared (not recorded which). The specimen was blood buffy coat. Incomplete CDR3 DNA: TGTGCCAGCAGTAGGGACATGAACACTGAA. Its translation: CASSRDMNTE. The entire CDR3 sequence reads CASSRDMNTEAFF.